This T cell receptor (beta chain) emerged from a study of cytotoxic CD8 clonotypes in ibrutinib-treated CLL. Study conclusions and caveats: Under treatment, the uncommon public clonotypes either contracted or remained stable.

V shed 5 bases and J shed 0 bases, with 14 bases lying between them. CDR3 length equals 16 residues. CDR1 and CDR2 from the germline V gene are SGHVS and FQNEAQ. As regards this clone: Antigen unknown.

Target depth was 1 in 200,000 to 1 in 1 million T cells, about 10x per clonotype. Only in-frame clones appear in the TCRdb table, and some are missing; sequencing was by immunoSEQ multiplex PCR. The table shows some 170,000 clones, with roughly 84% occurring only once. Sequences were derived from PBMCs, sampled at disease progression, from a patient treated with ibrutinib. The chain combines TRBV7-8 with TRBJ2-1; D may be TRBD2 (6 bases). This TCR was sampled from a human donor with chronic lymphocytic leukemia. The DNA of the CDR3 is TGTGCCAGCAGCCCAGGGACTCCGAGCTCCTACAATGAGCAGTTCTTC. Translating gives CASSPGTPSSYNEQFF.